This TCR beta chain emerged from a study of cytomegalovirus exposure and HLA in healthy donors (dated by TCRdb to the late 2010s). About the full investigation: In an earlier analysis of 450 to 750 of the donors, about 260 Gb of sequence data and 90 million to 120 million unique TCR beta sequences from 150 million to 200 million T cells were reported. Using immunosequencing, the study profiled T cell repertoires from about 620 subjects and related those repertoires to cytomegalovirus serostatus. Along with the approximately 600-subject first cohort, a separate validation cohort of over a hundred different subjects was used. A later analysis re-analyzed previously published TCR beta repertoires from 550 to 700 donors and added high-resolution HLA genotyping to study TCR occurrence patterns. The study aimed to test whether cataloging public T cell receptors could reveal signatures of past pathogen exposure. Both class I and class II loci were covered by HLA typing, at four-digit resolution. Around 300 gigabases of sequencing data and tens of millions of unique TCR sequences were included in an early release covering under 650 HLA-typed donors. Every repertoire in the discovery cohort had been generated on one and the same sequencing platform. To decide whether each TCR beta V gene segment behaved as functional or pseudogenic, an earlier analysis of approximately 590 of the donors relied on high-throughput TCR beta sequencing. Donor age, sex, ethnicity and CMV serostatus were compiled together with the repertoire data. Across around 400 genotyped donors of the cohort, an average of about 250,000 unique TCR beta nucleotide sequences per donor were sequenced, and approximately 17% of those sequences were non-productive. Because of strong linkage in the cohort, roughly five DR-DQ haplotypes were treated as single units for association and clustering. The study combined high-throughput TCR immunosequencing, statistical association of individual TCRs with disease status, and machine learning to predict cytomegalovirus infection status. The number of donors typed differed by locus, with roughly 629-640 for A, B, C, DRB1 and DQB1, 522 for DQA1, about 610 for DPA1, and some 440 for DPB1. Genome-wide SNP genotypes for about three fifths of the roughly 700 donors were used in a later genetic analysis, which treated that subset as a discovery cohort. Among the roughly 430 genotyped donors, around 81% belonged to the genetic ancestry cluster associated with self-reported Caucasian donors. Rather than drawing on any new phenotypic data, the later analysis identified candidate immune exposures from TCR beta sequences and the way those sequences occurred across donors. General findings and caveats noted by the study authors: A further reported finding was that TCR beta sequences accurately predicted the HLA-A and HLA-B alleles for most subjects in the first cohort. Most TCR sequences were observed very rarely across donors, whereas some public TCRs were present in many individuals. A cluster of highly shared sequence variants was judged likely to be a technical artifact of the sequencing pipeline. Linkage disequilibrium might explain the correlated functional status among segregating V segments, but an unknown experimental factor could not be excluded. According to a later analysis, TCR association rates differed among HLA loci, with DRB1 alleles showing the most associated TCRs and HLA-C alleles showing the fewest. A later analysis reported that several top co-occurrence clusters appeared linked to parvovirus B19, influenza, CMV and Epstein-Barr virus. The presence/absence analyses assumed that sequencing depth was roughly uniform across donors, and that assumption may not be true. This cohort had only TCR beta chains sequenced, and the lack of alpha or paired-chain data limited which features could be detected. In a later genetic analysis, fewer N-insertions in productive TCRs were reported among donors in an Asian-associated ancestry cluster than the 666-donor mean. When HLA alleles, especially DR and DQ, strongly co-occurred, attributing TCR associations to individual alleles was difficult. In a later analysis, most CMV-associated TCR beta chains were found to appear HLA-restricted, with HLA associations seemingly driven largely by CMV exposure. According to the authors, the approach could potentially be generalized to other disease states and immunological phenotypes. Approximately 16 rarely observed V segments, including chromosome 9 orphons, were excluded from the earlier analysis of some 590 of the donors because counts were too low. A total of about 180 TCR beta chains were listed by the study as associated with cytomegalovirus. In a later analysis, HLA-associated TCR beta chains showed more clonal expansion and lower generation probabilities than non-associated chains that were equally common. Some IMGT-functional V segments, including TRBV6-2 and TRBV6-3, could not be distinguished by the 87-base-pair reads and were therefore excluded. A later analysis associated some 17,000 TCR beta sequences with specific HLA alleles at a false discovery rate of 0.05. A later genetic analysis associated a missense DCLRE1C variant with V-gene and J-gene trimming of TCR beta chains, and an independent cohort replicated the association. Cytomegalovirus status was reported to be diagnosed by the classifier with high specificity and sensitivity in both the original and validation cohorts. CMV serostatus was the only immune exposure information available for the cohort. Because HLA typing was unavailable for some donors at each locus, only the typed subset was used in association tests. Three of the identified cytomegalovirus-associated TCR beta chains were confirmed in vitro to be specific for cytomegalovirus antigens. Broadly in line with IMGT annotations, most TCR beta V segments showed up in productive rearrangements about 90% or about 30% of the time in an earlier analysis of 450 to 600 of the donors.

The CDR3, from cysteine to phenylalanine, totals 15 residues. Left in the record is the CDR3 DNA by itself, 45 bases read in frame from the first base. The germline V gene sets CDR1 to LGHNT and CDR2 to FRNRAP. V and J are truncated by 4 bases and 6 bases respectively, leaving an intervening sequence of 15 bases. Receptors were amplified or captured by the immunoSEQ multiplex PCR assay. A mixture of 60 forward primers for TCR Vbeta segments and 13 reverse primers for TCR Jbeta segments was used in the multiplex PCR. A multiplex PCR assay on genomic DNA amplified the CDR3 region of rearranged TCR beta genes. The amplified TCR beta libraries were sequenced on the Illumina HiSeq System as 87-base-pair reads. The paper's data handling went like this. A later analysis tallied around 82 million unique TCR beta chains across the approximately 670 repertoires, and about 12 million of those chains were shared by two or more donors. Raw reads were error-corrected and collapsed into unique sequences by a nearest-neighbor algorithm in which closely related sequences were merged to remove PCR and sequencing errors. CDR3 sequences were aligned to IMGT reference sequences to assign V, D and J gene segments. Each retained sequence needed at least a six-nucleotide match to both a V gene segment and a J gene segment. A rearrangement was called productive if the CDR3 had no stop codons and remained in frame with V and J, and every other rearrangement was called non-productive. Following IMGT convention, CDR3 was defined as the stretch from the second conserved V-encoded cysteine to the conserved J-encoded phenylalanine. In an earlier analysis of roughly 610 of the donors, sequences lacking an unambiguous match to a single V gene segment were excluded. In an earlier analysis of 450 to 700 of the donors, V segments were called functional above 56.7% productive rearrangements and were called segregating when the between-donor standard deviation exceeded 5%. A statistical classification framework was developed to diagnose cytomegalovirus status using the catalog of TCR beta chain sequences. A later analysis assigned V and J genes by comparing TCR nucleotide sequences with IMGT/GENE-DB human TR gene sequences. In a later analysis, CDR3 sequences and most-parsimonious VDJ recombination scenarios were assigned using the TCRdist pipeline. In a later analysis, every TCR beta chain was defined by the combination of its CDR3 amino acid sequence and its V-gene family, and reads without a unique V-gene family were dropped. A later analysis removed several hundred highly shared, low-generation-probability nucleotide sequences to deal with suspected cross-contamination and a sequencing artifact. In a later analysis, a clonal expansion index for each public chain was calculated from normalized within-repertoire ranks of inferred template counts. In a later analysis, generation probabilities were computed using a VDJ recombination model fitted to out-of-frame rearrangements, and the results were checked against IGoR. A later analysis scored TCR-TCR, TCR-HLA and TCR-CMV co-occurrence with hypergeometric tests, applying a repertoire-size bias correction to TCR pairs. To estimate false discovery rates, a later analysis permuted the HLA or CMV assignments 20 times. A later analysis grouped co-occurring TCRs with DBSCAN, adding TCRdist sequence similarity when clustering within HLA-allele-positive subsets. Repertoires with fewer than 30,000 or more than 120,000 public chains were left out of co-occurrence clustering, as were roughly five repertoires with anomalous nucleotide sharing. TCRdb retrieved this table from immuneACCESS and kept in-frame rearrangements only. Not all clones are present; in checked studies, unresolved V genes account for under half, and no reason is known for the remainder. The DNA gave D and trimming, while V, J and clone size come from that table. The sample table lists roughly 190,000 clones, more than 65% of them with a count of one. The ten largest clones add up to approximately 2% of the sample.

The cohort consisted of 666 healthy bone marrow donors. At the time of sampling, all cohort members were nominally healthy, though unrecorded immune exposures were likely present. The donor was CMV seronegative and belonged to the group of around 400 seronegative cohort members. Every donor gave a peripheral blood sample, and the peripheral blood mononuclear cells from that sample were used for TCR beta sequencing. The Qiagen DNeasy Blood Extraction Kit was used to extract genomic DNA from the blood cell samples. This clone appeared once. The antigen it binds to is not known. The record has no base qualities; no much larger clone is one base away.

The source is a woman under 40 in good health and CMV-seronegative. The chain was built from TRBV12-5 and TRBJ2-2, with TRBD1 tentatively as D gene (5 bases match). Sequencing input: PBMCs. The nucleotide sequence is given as TGTGCTAGTGGTTGGAGCAGTACCAGGGCCGGGGAGCTGTTTTTT. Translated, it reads CASGWSSTRAGELFF.